The present T cell receptor beta chain was sequenced within a study of blood T cell repertoires in COVID-19. About the study: The study drew acute and convalescent COVID-19 samples from the United States, Italy and Spain. Sources were T cells, B-cell-depleted T cells, or PBMCs; the material itself was cDNA or gDNA.

How the authors handled the data: Counts of nucleated cells, estimated from reference gene primer amplification, were obtained. TCRdb's copy holds only in-frame clones and misses some; the assay was immunoSEQ multiplex PCR. That table is the source of V, J and clone size, and D and trimming were worked out from the DNA. The table shows under 250,000 clones, with about four fifths occurring only once. Germline-derived CDR1 and CDR2 are MNHNY and SVGAGI (reference sequence). The ends lost 6 bases at V and 4 bases at J; junction bases unmatched: 18. The CDR3 loop spans 19 amino acids. The sequence came from a woman aged 55-70 years with acute or convalescent COVID-19. The V gene is TRBV6-6, the J gene TRBJ1-2, with 12 bases identical to TRBD1. What was sequenced was peripheral blood. CDR3 DNA: TGTGCCAGCAGCCGACAAACGCCCGGGACAGGGGGCAGAGGCTATGGCTACACCTTC. Its translation is CASSRQTPGTGGRGYGYTF.